This record covers a single T cell receptor (beta chain). This specimen belongs to a study of blood T cell repertoires in COVID-19. At the level of the study: The United States, Italy and Spain provided the acute and convalescent COVID-19 samples. From T cells, B-cell-depleted T cells, or PBMCs came the material, which was cDNA or gDNA.

As processed by the authors: The authors estimated nucleated cell counts from reference gene primer amplification. Using immunoSEQ multiplex PCR, the repertoire was profiled, and TCRdb retains in-frame clones only, with some absent. V, J and clone size derive from that table, while D and trimming were established from the DNA sequence. The sample records about 67,000 clones, around 87% being singletons. Germline V gene sequence: CDR1 SGDLS, CDR2 YYNGEE. This CDR3 has 16 amino acids. V dropped 0 bases and J dropped 6; count of bases not matched to a gene: 6. Sample: peripheral blood. The J gene is TRBJ2-1, the V gene TRBV9, with 10 bases fitting TRBD2. The source is a man aged 50-60 years with active COVID-19. CDR3 DNA sequence: TGTGCCAGCAGCGTAGAATTACTAGCGGGAACCAATGAGCAGTTCTTC. Residues: CASSVELLAGTNEQFF.